This T cell receptor beta chain comes out of a study of cytomegalovirus exposure and HLA in healthy donors (dated by TCRdb to the late 2010s). Study-level background: An earlier analysis of 587 of the donors reported roughly 300 Gb of sequence data and 117 million unique TCR beta sequences obtained from some 170 million T cells. An early release that covered several hundred HLA-typed donors contained about 300 gigabases of sequencing data and tens of millions of unique TCR sequences. The genetic ancestry cluster associated with self-reported Caucasian donors included about 81% of the roughly 380 genotyped donors. The study was designed to test whether signatures of past pathogen exposure could be identified by cataloging public T cell receptors. The T cell repertoires of 670 or so subjects were profiled by immunosequencing and related to cytomegalovirus serostatus. Besides the first cohort of 666 subjects, a separate validation cohort made up of some 110 different subjects was used. To predict cytomegalovirus infection status, the study combined high-throughput TCR immunosequencing, statistical association of individual TCRs with disease status, and machine learning. In a later analysis, previously published TCR beta repertoires from 500 to 750 donors were re-analyzed and high-resolution HLA genotyping was added so that TCR occurrence patterns could be studied. In the later analysis, no new phenotypic data were used to find candidate immune exposures; instead, reliance was placed on TCR beta sequences and their occurrence across donors. In an earlier analysis of more than 550 of the donors, high-throughput TCR beta sequencing was used to judge whether each TCR beta V gene segment behaved as functional or pseudogenic. Donor age, sex, ethnicity and CMV serostatus were collected together with the repertoire data. Genome-wide SNP genotypes for about three fifths of the roughly 700 donors were used in a later genetic analysis, which treated that subset as a discovery cohort. All discovery cohort repertoires had been generated on a single sequencing platform. HLA typing covered class I and class II loci at four-digit resolution. Typing coverage varied by locus: roughly 620-630 donors for A, B, C, DRB1 and DQB1; 522 for DQA1; approximately 570 for DPA1; 450 to 480 for DPB1. Five DR-DQ haplotypes were handled as single units for association and clustering because linkage in the cohort was strong. Among about 360 genotyped donors of the cohort, an average of roughly 240,000 unique TCR beta nucleotide sequences were sequenced per donor, around 20% of them non-productive. What the work shows at the level of the full study, not this receptor alone: Some IMGT-functional V segments, including TRBV6-2 and TRBV6-3, could not be told apart with the 87-base-pair reads, so those segments were excluded. In a later analysis, several top co-occurrence clusters were reported to appear linked to parvovirus B19, influenza, CMV and Epstein-Barr virus. In this cohort, only TCR beta chains were sequenced, and detectable features were limited by the absence of alpha or paired-chain data. In a later genetic analysis, a missense DCLRE1C variant was associated with V-gene and J-gene trimming of TCR beta chains, and the association was replicated in an independent cohort. According to a later analysis, most CMV-associated TCR beta chains appeared to be HLA-restricted, and the HLA associations seemed to be driven largely by CMV exposure. The study listed 150 to 200 TCR beta chains as associated with cytomegalovirus. A cluster of highly shared sequence variants was judged likely to represent a technical artifact of the sequencing pipeline. About 17 rarely observed V segments, including chromosome 9 orphons, were excluded from the earlier analysis of some 590 of the donors because counts were too low. In both the original and validation cohorts, the classifier was reported to diagnose cytomegalovirus status with high specificity and sensitivity. Most TCR sequences were observed very rarely across donors, whereas some public TCRs were present in many individuals. Specific HLA alleles were associated with 16,951 TCR beta sequences at a false discovery rate of 0.05 in a later analysis. In a later genetic analysis, fewer N-insertions in productive TCRs were reported among donors in an Asian-associated ancestry cluster than the roughly 700-donor mean. When HLA alleles, especially DR and DQ, strongly co-occurred, attributing TCR associations to individual alleles was difficult. In a later analysis, the rate of TCR association differed among HLA loci, with DRB1 alleles having the most associated TCRs and HLA-C alleles having the fewest. The presence/absence analyses assumed that sequencing depth was roughly uniform across donors, and that assumption may not be true. Because HLA typing was missing for some donors at each locus, association tests included only the typed subset. CMV serostatus was the only immune exposure information available for the cohort. According to the authors, the approach could potentially be generalized to other disease states and immunological phenotypes. A further reported finding was that TCR beta sequences accurately predicted the HLA-A and HLA-B alleles for most subjects in the first cohort. Linkage disequilibrium might explain the correlated functional status among segregating V segments, but an unknown experimental factor could not be excluded. In vitro tests confirmed that a few of the cytomegalovirus-associated TCR beta chains recognize cytomegalovirus antigens. In a later analysis, HLA-associated TCR beta chains showed more clonal expansion and lower generation probabilities than non-associated chains that were equally common. Broadly in line with IMGT annotations, most TCR beta V segments showed up in productive rearrangements about 87% or about 30% of the time in an earlier analysis of 587 of the donors.

Looking up the germline V gene yields CDR1 MNHNS and CDR2 SASEGT. V is pruned by 5 bases and J by 4 bases, leaving 5 bases of the junction without a gene match. The CDR3, cysteine through phenylalanine, is 14 amino acids long. The sequence is cut down to CDR3 DNA, 42 bases in frame from base 1. A word on this clone: No antigen is known for it. No qualities accompany the bases; no much larger clone lies one base away.

Library generation was performed with the immunoSEQ multiplex PCR assay. For the multiplex PCR, a mixture combining 60 forward primers for TCR Vbeta segments and 13 reverse primers for TCR Jbeta segments was used. Amplification of the CDR3 region of rearranged TCR beta genes was performed with a multiplex PCR assay on genomic DNA. The Illumina HiSeq System was used to sequence the amplified TCR beta libraries as 87-base-pair reads. As for the authors' bioinformatics: A later analysis tallied some 79 million unique TCR beta chains across the 700 or so repertoires, and approximately 12 million of those chains were shared by two or more donors. Raw reads were error-corrected and collapsed into unique sequences with a nearest-neighbor algorithm that merged closely related sequences to remove PCR and sequencing errors. CDR3 sequences were aligned to IMGT reference sequences to assign V, D and J gene segments. For a sequence to be retained, at least a six-nucleotide match to both a V gene segment and a J gene segment was required. A rearrangement was called productive if the CDR3 had no stop codons and remained in frame with V and J, and every other rearrangement was called non-productive. Following IMGT convention, CDR3 was defined as the stretch from the second conserved V-encoded cysteine up to the conserved J-encoded phenylalanine. The earlier analysis of 587 of the donors excluded any sequence lacking an unambiguous match to a single V gene segment. An earlier analysis of 500 to 600 of the donors classified V segments as functional when productive rearrangements were above 56.7% and as segregating when the standard deviation between donors was above 5%. To diagnose cytomegalovirus status from the catalog of TCR beta chain sequences, a statistical classification framework was built. In a later analysis, V and J genes were assigned by comparing TCR nucleotide sequences against IMGT/GENE-DB human TR gene sequences. The TCRdist pipeline was used in a later analysis to assign CDR3 sequences and most-parsimonious VDJ recombination scenarios. A later analysis defined each TCR beta chain by its CDR3 amino acid sequence plus V-gene family, and excluded reads lacking a unique V-gene family. In a later analysis, approximately 590 highly shared, low-generation-probability nucleotide sequences were removed to address suspected cross-contamination and a sequencing artifact. A later analysis calculated a clonal expansion index for each public chain from normalized within-repertoire ranks of inferred template counts. Generation probabilities in a later analysis came from a VDJ recombination model fitted to out-of-frame rearrangements, and those results were checked against IGoR. A later analysis scored TCR-TCR, TCR-HLA and TCR-CMV co-occurrence with hypergeometric tests, applying a repertoire-size bias correction to TCR pairs. False discovery rates were estimated in a later analysis by permuting HLA or CMV assignments 20 times. A later analysis grouped co-occurring TCRs with DBSCAN, adding TCRdist sequence similarity when clustering within HLA-allele-positive subsets. For co-occurrence clustering, repertoires with fewer than 30,000 or more than 120,000 public chains were excluded, along with roughly 5 repertoires with anomalous nucleotide sharing. Entries here come from immuneACCESS through TCRdb and include only in-frame sequences with V and J called. Some clones fail to appear in such tables; in the studies checked, an unresolved V gene covers under half of the shortfall, and the cause of the remainder is unknown. That table supplies the V and J calls and clone size; D and trimming were determined from the DNA. This sample comprises about 90,000 clones, 70% to 90% of them detected only once. The top ten clonotypes cover less than 2.5% of the sample.

The cohort consisted of hundreds of healthy bone marrow donors. Cohort members were all nominally healthy when sampled, although unrecorded immune exposures were likely present. The donor tested CMV seronegative, placing the donor among the 300 to 450 seronegative members of the cohort. Every donor gave a peripheral blood sample, and the peripheral blood mononuclear cells from that sample were used for TCR beta sequencing. Genomic DNA was extracted from the blood cell samples with the Qiagen DNeasy Blood Extraction Kit. The receptor was derived from a man between 18 and 35 years old in good health and CMV-seronegative. The sequence links TRBV6-1 to TRBJ2-1; TRBD1 fits 7 bases in the junction. Source material: PBMCs. In nucleotide form, the sequence is TGTGCCAGCAGTAATGGACAGGTGTACAATGAGCAGTTCTTC. It encodes CASSNGQVYNEQFF.